This TCR beta chain was captured in a study of PD-1 blockade in classical Hodgkin lymphoma. Overall study findings and caveats: Factors driving the repertoire differences, possibly disease activity or prior therapy, remain undefined. In newly diagnosed patients, baseline TCR diversity was reportedly below that of healthy donors.

Assay: immunoSEQ multiplex PCR; the TCRdb copy retains only in-frame clones and omits some. Among roughly 70,000 clones listed, roughly 92% were seen once. Regarding this clone: What it binds is not known.

Time point denoted: newly diagnosed, previously untreated cHL patient sample. Comparison PBMCs came from previously untreated, newly diagnosed classical Hodgkin lymphoma patients. This receptor was obtained from a human donor with classical Hodgkin lymphoma. The sequencing sample was made of peripheral blood mononuclear cells (PBMCs).

The CDR3 here is CASSLDRAGGTDTQYF. The CDR3 DNA is TGTGCCAGCAGCTTAGACCGGGCGGGGGGCACAGATACGCAGTATTTT. The rearrangement links TRBV11-2 to TRBJ2-3; TRBD2 aligns across 7 bases. This CDR3 comprises 16 residues. The V and J ends lost 0 bases and 1 base, in that order; junction bases with no gene match: 4. CDR1 is SGHAT, CDR2 FQNNGV, per germline.